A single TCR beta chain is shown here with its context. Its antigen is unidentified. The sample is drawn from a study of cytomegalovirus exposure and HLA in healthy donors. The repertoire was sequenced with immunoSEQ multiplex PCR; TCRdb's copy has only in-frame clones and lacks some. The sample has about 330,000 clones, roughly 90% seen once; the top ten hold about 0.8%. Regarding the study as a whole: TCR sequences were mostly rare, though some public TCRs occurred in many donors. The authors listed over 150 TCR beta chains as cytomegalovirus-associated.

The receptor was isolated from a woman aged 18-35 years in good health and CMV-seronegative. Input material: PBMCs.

CDR3 protein: CASSPNQGSEKLFF. The CDR3 nucleotides read TGTGCCAGCAGTCCTAACCAGGGGAGTGAAAAACTGTTTTTT. This sequence joins TRBV27 and TRBJ1-4, with D possibly being TRBD1 (6 bases). The CDR3 is 14 residues long. The germline CDR1 and CDR2 sequences are MNHEY and SMNVEV (reference sequence). V shed 5 bases and J shed 7 bases, with 14 bases lying between them.